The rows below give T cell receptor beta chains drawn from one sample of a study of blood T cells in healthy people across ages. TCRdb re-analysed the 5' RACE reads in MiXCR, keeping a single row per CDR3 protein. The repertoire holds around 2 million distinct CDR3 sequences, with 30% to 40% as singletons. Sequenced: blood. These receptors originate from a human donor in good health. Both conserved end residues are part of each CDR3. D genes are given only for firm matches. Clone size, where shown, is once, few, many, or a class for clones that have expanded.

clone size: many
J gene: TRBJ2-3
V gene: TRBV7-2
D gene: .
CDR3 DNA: TGTGCCAGCAGCTTAGATCGGGGTGGCACAGATACGCAGTATTTT
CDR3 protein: CASSLDRGGTDTQYF

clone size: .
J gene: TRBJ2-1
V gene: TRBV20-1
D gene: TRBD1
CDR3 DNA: TGCAGTGCCAAAGACAGGGGGACGCAGTTCTTC
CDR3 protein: CSAKDRGTQFF

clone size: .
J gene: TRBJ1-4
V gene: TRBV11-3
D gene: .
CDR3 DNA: TGTGCCAGCAGCTTAGAGGCGGGGGATACGCAGTTTTTT
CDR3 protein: CASSLEAGDTQFF

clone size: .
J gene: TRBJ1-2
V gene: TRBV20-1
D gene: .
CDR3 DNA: TGCAGTGCCGAATGGAGGTCTAATGGCTACACCTTC
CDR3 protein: CSAEWRSNGYTF

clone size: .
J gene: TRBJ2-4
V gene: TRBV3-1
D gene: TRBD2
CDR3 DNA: TGTGCCAGCAGCCAACCGAGCGGGGGGGCCAAAAACATTCAGTACTTC
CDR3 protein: CASSQPSGGAKNIQYF

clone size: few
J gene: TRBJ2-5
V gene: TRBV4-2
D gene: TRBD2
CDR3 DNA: TGTGCCAGCAGCCACCCGGGGAGCGGGGGGACCTCTCGGGTGACCCAGTACTTC
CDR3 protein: CASSHPGSGGTSRVTQYF

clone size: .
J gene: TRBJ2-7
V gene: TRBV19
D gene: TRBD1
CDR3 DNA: TGTGCCAGTAAACCGGGACAGGGGCAATTCTACGAGCAGTACTTC
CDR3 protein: CASKPGQGQFYEQYF

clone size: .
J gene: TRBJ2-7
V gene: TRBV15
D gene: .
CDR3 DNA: TGTGCCACCAGCGGGGGCCACTCCTACGAGCAGTACTTC
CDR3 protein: CATSGGHSYEQYF

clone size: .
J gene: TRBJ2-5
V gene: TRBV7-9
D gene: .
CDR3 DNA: TGTGCCAGCAGCTTAGTCGGACCAGAGACCCAGTACTTC
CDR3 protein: CASSLVGPETQYF

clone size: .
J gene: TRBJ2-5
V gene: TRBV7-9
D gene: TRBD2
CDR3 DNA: TGTGCCAGCAGCCGGGGACTAGGAGGGGAGACCCAGTACTTC
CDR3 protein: CASSRGLGGETQYF

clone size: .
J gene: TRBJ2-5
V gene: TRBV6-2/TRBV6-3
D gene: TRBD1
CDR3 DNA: TGTGCCAGCAGTTACCAGGGACAGGGCTATGAGACCCAGTACTTC
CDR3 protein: CASSYQGQGYETQYF

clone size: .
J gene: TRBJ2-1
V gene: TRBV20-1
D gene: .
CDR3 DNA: TGCAGTGCTAGAGGACGGCCCTCCTACAATGAGCAGTTCTTC
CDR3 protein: CSARGRPSYNEQFF

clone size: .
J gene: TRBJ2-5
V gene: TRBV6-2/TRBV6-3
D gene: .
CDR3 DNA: TGTGCCAGCAGTTACTCGATGGCCTCGACGATAAGCACCTACGGGCAGTACTTC
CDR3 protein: CASSYSMASTISTYGQYF

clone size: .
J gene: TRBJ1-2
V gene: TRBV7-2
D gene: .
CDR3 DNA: TGTGCCAGCAAGCCCTTTACTAACTATGGCTACACCTTC
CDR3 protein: CASKPFTNYGYTF

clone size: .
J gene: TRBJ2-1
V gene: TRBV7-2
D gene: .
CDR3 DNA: TGTGCCAGCACCCAGCTTATCGGCGGAAGCTCCTACAATGAGCAGTTCTTC
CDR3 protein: CASTQLIGGSSYNEQFF

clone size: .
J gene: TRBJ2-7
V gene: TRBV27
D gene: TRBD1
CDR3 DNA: TGTGCCAGCAGTAGAATGAGACAGGGTTATGGCTACGAGCAGTACTTC
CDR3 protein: CASSRMRQGYGYEQYF

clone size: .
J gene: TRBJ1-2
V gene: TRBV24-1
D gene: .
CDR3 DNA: TGTGCCACCAGGGGGGATAACTATGGCTACACCTTC
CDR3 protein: CATRGDNYGYTF